This TCR beta chain was observed in a study of CXCR3-negative and CXCR3-positive naive CD8 T cells. Study-wide results and caveats: CXCR3-positive naive cells had TRB CDR3s that were more hydrophobic than CXCR3-negative naive cells had.

As for this clonotype: What it binds is not known.

CDR1 and CDR2 (germline): SGDLS, YYNGEE. The CDR3 runs 15 residues. In preparing the TRB cDNA libraries, 5' RACE with UMI labels was used. TCRdb re-called the 5' RACE reads and gives one entry per CDR3 protein, without DNA. The clone table shows about 5,300 distinct CDR3 sequences, with the ten largest holding 1.5% to 2%. The source of this sequence is a human donor in good health. Some clones in this sample may be carry-over from other donors' samples. The chain links TRBV9 to TRBJ1-4. The source material was naive CXCR3+ CD8+ T cells from blood. Indicated subset: CD45RO-CCR7+CD27+CD95- naive CD8+ T cells expressing CXCR3 (TNR3+). CDR3 amino acids: CASSVGTVTNQQLFF.